Following are 29 T cell receptor beta chains from one sample sequenced in a study of T cells in Graves' hyperthyroidism and ophthalmopathy. Amplified TCR beta CDR3 regions derived from RNA transcripts. The TCR CDR3 first-round RT-PCR relied on the HTBI primer set. TCRdb called the multiplex PCR reads again in MiXCR, with one record for every CDR3 protein. The sample lists roughly 580,000 distinct CDR3 sequences, roughly 13% occurring once. The sequencing sample was made of blood. All receptors derive from a woman younger than 45 with Graves' hyperthyroidism that later progressed to Graves' ophthalmopathy.

This clonotype has just a few counts. A much larger clone lies a single base off, so this may be a read error. The chain is built from TRBV12-3 or TRBV12-4 and TRBJ2-3, with TRBD2 matching 9 bases. This CDR3 is built from 16 residues. V lost 1 base, J lost 4 bases, and 6 bases stayed unmatched. The CDR3 is CASSLGAGGPSDTQYF. Here the CDR3 DNA reads TGTGCCAGCAGTTTAGGGGCGGGAGGGCCCTCAGATACGCAGTATTTT.

This clonotype was detected many times. J is TRBJ2-2 and V is TRBV27, with 9 bases identical to TRBD2. The V gene's germline CDR1 is MNHEY and CDR2 SMNVEV (reference sequence). Losses at the gene ends were 4 bases for V and 7 bases for J; bases not matched to a gene: 13. This CDR3 is built from 17 residues. The CDR3: CASSSASGTGKDGELFF. CDR3 DNA: TGTGCCAGCAGTTCGGCTAGCGGGACCGGGAAAGACGGGGAGCTGTTTTTT.

This chain uses TRBV15 with TRBJ2-7; D is perhaps TRBD2 (6 bases). The DNA end favors TRBJ2-1, so the J call may be wrong. This CDR3 has 14 amino acids. Germline lookup yields CDR1 LNHNV and CDR2 YYDKDF (reference sequence). CDR3 loop: CATSRAGSSYEQFF. The CDR3, as DNA: TGTGCCACCAGCAGAGCCGGGAGCTCCTACGAGCAGTTCTTC.

This clonotype was seen many times. This chain connects TRBV2 to TRBJ2-3; 10 nucleotides agree with TRBD2. The CDR3 consists of 14 residues. The germline V gene encodes CDR1 SNHLY and CDR2 FYNNEI. J was trimmed by 5 bases and V by 8 bases; bases with no gene match: 7. The CDR3 here is CASLAGEYGDTQYF. The CDR3, as DNA: TGTGCCAGCCTAGCGGGAGAGTATGGAGATACGCAGTATTTT.

The rearrangement links TRBV6-5 to TRBJ2-1, with D possibly matching TRBD1 (5 bases). The V and J ends lost 4 bases and 0 bases respectively, with 13 bases between them. The CDR3 extends over 16 amino acids. CDR1 is MNHEY, CDR2 SVGAGI, per germline. This CDR3 is CASSLWGRSSYNEQFF. CDR3 in DNA: TGTGCCAGCAGTTTGTGGGGCAGGAGCTCCTACAATGAGCAGTTCTTC.

This clonotype was observed at least ten times. The chain employs TRBV7-9 and TRBJ2-1, with 9 bases fitting TRBD2. Germline-derived CDR1 and CDR2 are SEHNR and FQNEAQ (reference sequence). The CDR3 runs to 18 residues. V trimming: 5 bases; J trimming: 9 bases; junction bases outside the gene matches: 20. The CDR3 sequence is CASSQAAGGGFRDREQFF. CDR3 nucleotides: TGTGCCAGCAGCCAGGCGGCGGGAGGGGGGTTTCGTGATCGTGAGCAGTTCTTC.

The chain has TRBV5-4 and TRBJ2-5; possibly TRBD1 or TRBD2 for D (5 bases each). The CDR3 spans 14 residues. Looked up from germline, CDR1 is SGHNT and CDR2 is YYREEE (reference sequence). Trimming shortened V by 5 bases and J by 4 bases, and 15 bases separated the two germline ends. Here the CDR3 reads CASRSMAGTETQYF. The CDR3 region has the DNA TGTGCCAGCAGGTCGATGGCAGGGACAGAGACCCAGTACTTC.

The table lists this clonotype with many counts. Its ends do not fully match the called genes, so a read error is possible. The V call is TRBV7-9, the J call TRBJ1-5, with D tentatively TRBD1 (6 bases). CDR3 length equals 13 residues. Germline CDR1 SEHNR, CDR2 FQNEAQ (reference sequence). The CDR3, as DNA: TGTGCCAGCAGTTTAGGGGGGAGTCAGCCCCAGCATTTT. This translates into CASSLGGSQPQHF. The variable domain in full, with the rest retrieved from reference TRBV7-9 and TRBJ1-5, is DTGVSQNPRHKITKRGQNVTFRCDPISEHNRLYWYRQTLGQGPEFLTYFQNEAQLEKSRLLSDRFSAERPKGSFSTLEIQRTEQGDSAMYLCASSLGGSQPQHFGDGTRLSIL.

This clonotype was seen many times. This CDR3 reads CAWSRTSGRLGTQYF. CDR3 nucleotide sequence: TGTGCCTGGAGTCGGACTAGCGGGAGACTTGGCACGCAGTATTTT. The chain links TRBV30 to TRBJ2-3; TRBD2 aligns across 13 bases. The CDR3 is 15 amino acids. V lost 2 bases, J lost 9 bases, and 8 bases stayed unmatched. Germline V gives CDR1 GTSNPN, CDR2 SVGIG (reference sequence).

The chain recombines TRBV14 with TRBJ1-6; D is uncertain. The CDR3 contains 14 residues. The germline V gene encodes CDR1 SGHDN and CDR2 FVKESK. The V gene lost 0 bases and the J gene lost 7 bases, with 7 bases spanning the gap. The CDR3 sequence: CASSQEVRNSPLHF. CDR3 sequence (DNA): TGTGCCAGCAGCCAAGAGGTTCGGAATTCACCCCTCCACTTT.

This chain uses TRBV18 with TRBJ2-7; 9 nucleotides line up with TRBD2. With 8 bases clipped from V and 0 bases from J, the junction kept 5 bases outside the gene matches. Germline V gene data show CDR1 as KGHSH and CDR2 as LQKENI. The CDR3 is 14 residues long. The CDR3 protein is CASINSGSSYEQYF. The CDR3, as DNA: TGTGCCAGCATAAATAGCGGGAGCTCCTACGAGCAGTACTTC.

The rearrangement joins TRBV11-3 to TRBJ2-1, with 7 bases aligning to TRBD2. V trimming: 8 bases; J trimming: 2 bases; junction bases outside the gene matches: 6. Germline V lookup: CDR1 SGHNT, CDR2 YENEEA. The length of the CDR3 is 14 residues. CDR3 in amino acids: CASHREEPYNEQFF. The CDR3 coding sequence is TGTGCCAGCCACCGGGAGGAACCCTACAATGAGCAGTTCTTC.

Many counts were recorded for this clonotype. This rearrangement joins TRBV28 to TRBJ2-7; TRBD1 matches 7 bases. The CDR3 is 14 amino acids. Trimming took 6 bases from V and 4 from J; bases not matched to a gene: 9. CDR1 and CDR2 from the germline V gene are MDHEN and SYDVKM. CDR3 residues: CASRIDRALYEQYF. The CDR3 bases are TGTGCCAGCAGAATAGACAGGGCCCTGTACGAGCAGTACTTC.

To note about this clonotype: An end of the junction differs from the germline gene, which may be a read error. This rearrangement joins TRBV7-2 to TRBJ1-5; TRBD1 matches 9 bases. From germline, CDR1 is SGHTA and CDR2 FQGNSA. The CDR3 has 14 residues. The chain's CDR3 is CASSLGDRVQHQHF. CDR3 in DNA: TGTGCCAGCAGCTTGGGGGACAGGGTCCAGCACCAGCATTTT.

This chain connects TRBV11-3 to TRBJ1-4; 8 nucleotides align to TRBD1. CDR1 SGHNT and CDR2 YENEEA come from the germline V gene. The V gene end was trimmed by 4 bases and the J gene end by 5 bases; junction bases not matched to a gene: 6. The CDR3 is 15 residues long. CDR3 residues: CASSSGQGENEKLFF. In DNA form, the CDR3 reads TGTGCCAGCAGCTCTGGACAGGGCGAGAATGAAAAACTGTTTTTT.

This clonotype was detected ten times or more. The chain carries TRBV12-5 and TRBJ1-3; 7 nucleotides match TRBD1. The CDR3 covers 14 residues. The trim removed 6 bases at V and 4 bases at J, leaving 6 bases unmatched. Germline V gene data show CDR1 as LGHNT and CDR2 as FRNRAP. The CDR3 sequence: CASGTGLEGNTIYF. The CDR3 nucleotides read TGTGCTAGTGGGACAGGGCTAGAGGGAAACACCATATATTTT. Full variable domain (missing parts from reference TRBV12-5 and TRBJ1-3): DARVTQTPRHKVTEMGQEVTMRCQPILGHNTVFWYRQTMMQGLELLAYFRNRAPLDDSGMPKDRFSAEMPDATLATLKIQPSEPRDSAVYFCASGTGLEGNTIYFGEGSWLTVV.

This clonotype was recorded many times. The rearrangement joins TRBV20-1 to TRBJ1-2, with D tentatively TRBD1 (5 bases). CDR1 is DFQATT and CDR2 is SNEGSKA in the germline V gene (reference sequence). The CDR3 loop spans 14 amino acids. V was trimmed by 6 bases and J by 5 bases, leaving 19 bases between them. For the CDR3, the DNA is TGCAGTGCGGACCTCGCCGGGACGGAATATGGCTACACCTTC. Its protein product is CSADLAGTEYGYTF.

This clonotype was counted many times. The rearrangement joins TRBV28 to TRBJ2-1; 12 nucleotides align to TRBD2. The germline gives CDR1 MDHEN, CDR2 SYDVKM. The CDR3 has 16 residues. V lost 4 bases, J lost 4 bases, and 5 bases stayed unmatched. CDR3 sequence reads: CASSSGLAGPYNEQFF. The DNA of the CDR3 is TGTGCCAGCAGTTCCGGACTAGCGGGACCATACAATGAGCAGTTCTTC.

Notes on this clonotype: Given a much more abundant clone one base away, this may be a read error. This rearrangement joins TRBV20-1 to TRBJ1-5, with D hard to call. V lost 6 bases, J lost 4 bases, and 10 bases lay in between. CDR1 and CDR2 (germline): DFQATT, SNEGSKA (reference sequence). The CDR3 covers 12 residues. The CDR3: CSAEDGNQPQHF. As DNA, the CDR3 is TGCAGTGCAGAGGACGGGAATCAGCCCCAGCATTTT.

This clonotype has only a few counts. The V call is TRBV5-1, the J call TRBJ2-7; no clear D gene. With 0 bases removed from V and 2 bases from J, the gap between germline ends came to 12 bases. This CDR3 is built from 15 residues. Looked up from germline, CDR1 is SGHRS and CDR2 is YFSETQ. The CDR3 sequence is CASSLVTDQPYEQYF. CDR3 in DNA: TGCGCCAGCAGCTTGGTAACTGACCAGCCCTACGAGCAGTACTTC.

CDR3 nucleotide sequence: TGCAGTGCTAGTCCAGCTAGCGGGGCGGGTTACGAGCAGTACTTC. Amino acids: CSASPASGAGYEQYF. This sequence joins TRBV20-1 and TRBJ2-7; 9 nucleotides line up with TRBD2. This CDR3 spans 15 amino acids. In germline, CDR1 is DFQATT, CDR2 SNEGSKA (reference sequence). J lost 4 bases, V lost 3 bases, and 10 bases had no gene match.

This clonotype was observed many times. The chain joins TRBV7-9 to TRBJ2-1; the D is unclear. This CDR3 contains 14 residues. Germline CDR1 SEHNR, CDR2 FQNEAQ (reference sequence). The V end was cut by 7 bases, the J end by 0 bases, with 10 bases between. The CDR3 DNA is TGTGCCAGCACAGGTCTGAGCTCCTACAATGAGCAGTTCTTC. Translating it yields CASTGLSSYNEQFF.

This clonotype was detected many times. The J gene is TRBJ2-2, the V gene TRBV2, with a weak D call TRBD1 (6 bases). The V end lost 5 bases, the J end lost 4 bases, and 8 bases lay between the germline ends. CDR1 and CDR2 from the germline V gene are SNHLY and FYNNEI. The CDR3 loop spans 13 amino acids. The CDR3 sequence is CASSPRGTGELFF. DNA of the CDR3: TGTGCCAGCAGTCCCAGGGGCACCGGGGAGCTGTTTTTT.

In its sample, this clonotype was seen many times. The chain recombines TRBV24-1 with TRBJ2-1, with a tentative D call TRBD2 (5 bases). Germline CDR1 and CDR2: KGHDR and SFDVKD. V was clipped by 3 bases and J by 5 bases, with 7 bases between them. The CDR3 is 13 amino acids. CDR3 loop: CATSDGLNNEQFF. As DNA, the CDR3 is TGTGCCACCAGTGATGGACTTAACAATGAGCAGTTCTTC.

The sample holds a few counts of this clonotype. The CDR3 does not end in the conserved phenylalanine or tryptophan, so this is likely a read error. V gene TRBV18 combines with J gene TRBJ1-1; possible D gene TRBD1, 5 bases. This CDR3 is 13 amino acids long. Germline V CDR1 and CDR2: KGHSH, LQKENI. The V gene lost 6 bases and the J gene lost 3 bases, with 11 bases spanning the gap. The CDR3 here is CASSWDRDTEAFS. The CDR3 coding sequence is TGTGCCAGCTCGTGGGACCGAGACACTGAAGCTTTCTCT.

The rearrangement links TRBV19 to TRBJ1-1, with TRBD1 as a possible D gene (6 bases). V lost 4 bases, J lost 7 bases, and 10 bases lay in between. CDR3 length: 12 amino acids. CDR1 and CDR2 from the germline V gene are LNHDA and SQIVND (reference sequence). The CDR3, as DNA: TGTGCCAGTAGTACTGGACAGTTTGAAGCTTTCTTT. Its protein product is CASSTGQFEAFF.

The chain has TRBV7-9 and TRBJ1-1; D ambiguous. The CDR3 covers 15 residues. Germline V CDR1 and CDR2: SEHNR, FQNEAQ (reference sequence). V was trimmed by 4 bases and J by 1 base, leaving 13 bases between them. As DNA, the CDR3 is TGTGCCAGCAGCTCCCACCTCCTGGGGAACACTGAAGCTTTCTTT. This translates into CASSSHLLGNTEAFF.

This clonotype was seen at least ten times. J is TRBJ2-7 and V is TRBV3-1; D remains ambiguous. CDR1 LGHDT and CDR2 YNNKEL come from the germline V gene (reference sequence). The germline V and J ends were trimmed by 2 bases and 2 bases, with 10 bases remaining between them. This CDR3 region has 14 residues. For the CDR3, the DNA is TGTGCCAGCAGCCAACGGGCAGATACCTACGAGCAGTACTTC. It encodes CASSQRADTYEQYF.

V is TRBV20-1 and J is TRBJ1-5; maybe TRBD1 (5 bases). V was trimmed by 0 bases and J by 0 bases, leaving 12 bases between them. CDR1 DFQATT and CDR2 SNEGSKA come from the germline V gene (reference sequence). This CDR3 spans 16 amino acids. CDR3 sequence: CSARDRAQDSNQPQHF. The CDR3 nucleotides are TGCAGTGCTAGAGATAGGGCACAGGATAGCAATCAGCCCCAGCATTTT.